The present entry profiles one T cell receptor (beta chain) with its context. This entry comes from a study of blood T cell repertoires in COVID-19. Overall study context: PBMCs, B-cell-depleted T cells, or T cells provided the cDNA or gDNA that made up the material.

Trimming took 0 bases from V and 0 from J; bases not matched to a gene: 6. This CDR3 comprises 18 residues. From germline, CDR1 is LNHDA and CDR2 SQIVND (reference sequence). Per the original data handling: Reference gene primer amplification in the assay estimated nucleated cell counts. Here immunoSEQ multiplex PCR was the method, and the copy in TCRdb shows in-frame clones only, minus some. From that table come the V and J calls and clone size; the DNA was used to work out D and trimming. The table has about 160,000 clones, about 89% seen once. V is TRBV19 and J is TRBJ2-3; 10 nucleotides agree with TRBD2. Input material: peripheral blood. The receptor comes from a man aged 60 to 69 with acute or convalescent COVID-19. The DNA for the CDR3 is TGTGCCAGTAGTATAGATCTACTAGCGGGGAGAAGCACAGATACGCAGTATTTT. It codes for CASSIDLLAGRSTDTQYF.